These 29 T cell receptor beta chains were sequenced from one sample in a study of T cell responses to AZD1222 COVID-19 vaccine. Produced via immunoSEQ multiplex PCR; TCRdb's table is partial and in-frame only. Of 120,000 or so clones listed, around 92% are singletons. The sample here was peripheral blood, taken on day 0 of AZD1222 vaccination. Source of these receptors: an adult in good health.

The chain combines TRBV5-5 with TRBJ2-7, with TRBD2 as a possible D gene (6 bases). The CDR3 runs to 18 residues. The germline V and J ends were trimmed by 2 bases and 0 bases, with 21 bases remaining between them. Germline V CDR1 and CDR2: SGHKS, YYEKEE (reference sequence). CDR3 DNA sequence: TGTGCCAGCAGCTTACACGGCACATCGGGCGGGGTCTCCTACGAGCAGTACTTC. Protein product: CASSLHGTSGGVSYEQYF.

The V and J genes are TRBV18 and TRBJ1-5; D not certain. Between the trimmed V and J ends, which lost 4 bases and 1 base, there was a span of 11 bases. The CDR3 is made up of 15 amino acids. Germline CDR1 KGHSH, CDR2 LQKENI. In nucleotides, the CDR3 is TGTGCCAGCTCACAGGAGGAGGGAAGCAATCAGCCCCAGCATTTT. This codes for CASSQEEGSNQPQHF. Drawing the rest from reference TRBV18 and TRBJ1-5, the complete variable domain is NAGVMQNPRHLVRRRGQEARLRCSPMKGHSHVYWYRQLPEEGLKFMVYLQKENIIDESGMPKERFSAEFPKEGPSILRIQQVVRGDSAAYFCASSQEEGSNQPQHFGDGTRLSIL.

The V gene is TRBV30, the J gene TRBJ2-5, with D perhaps matching TRBD2 (6 bases). Germline loops: CDR1 GTSNPN, CDR2 SVGIG (reference sequence). The CDR3 sequence is 14 residues long. With 4 bases removed from V and 3 bases from J, the gap between germline ends came to 15 bases. CDR3 DNA: TGTGCCTGGAACACCGGGAGCGAAGAAGAGACCCAGTACTTC. Its protein is CAWNTGSEEETQYF.

The chain combines TRBV30 with TRBJ1-5; possibly TRBD1 for D (6 bases). CDR3 length: 15 residues. From germline, CDR1 is GTSNPN and CDR2 SVGIG (reference sequence). V lost 0 bases and J 7 bases, leaving 16 bases between the germline ends. DNA for the CDR3: TGTGCCTGGAGTGTAACGGGACAAAAAAACCAGCCCCAGCATTTT. This encodes CAWSVTGQKNQPQHF.

V is TRBV13 and J is TRBJ2-7; D is undetermined. The CDR3 is 14 residues long. V lost 1 base and J lost 3, with 10 bases in between. The germline gives CDR1 PRHDT, CDR2 FYEKMQ (reference sequence). Here the CDR3 DNA reads TGTGCCAGCAGCTTAGAAAGGAAAGTCTACGAGCAGTACTTC. As protein: CASSLERKVYEQYF. Complete variable domain (other parts from reference TRBV13 and TRBJ2-7): AAGVIQSPRHLIKEKRETATLKCYPIPRHDTVYWYQQGPGQDPQFLISFYEKMQSDKGSIPDRFSAQQFSDYHSELNMSSLELGDSALYFCASSLERKVYEQYFGPGTRLTVT.

The chain has TRBV28 and TRBJ2-7, with D perhaps being TRBD1 or TRBD2 (5 bases each). The germline V gene encodes CDR1 MDHEN and CDR2 SYDVKM. CDR3 size: 16 residues. V lost 5 bases to trimming and J lost 2 bases, with 19 bases between them. CDR3 loop: CASSVTHSREPYEQYF. As DNA, the CDR3 is TGTGCCAGCAGTGTTACCCACTCCAGGGAGCCCTACGAGCAGTACTTC. Variable domain in full (rest from reference TRBV28 and TRBJ2-7): DVKVTQSSRYLVKRTGEKVFLECVQDMDHENMFWYRQDPGLGLRLIYFSYDVKMKEKGDIPEGYSVSREKKERFSLILESASTNQTSMYLCASSVTHSREPYEQYFGPGTRLTVT.

V usage is TRBV6-1 and J usage is TRBJ1-1; D gene unclear. Germline CDR1 reads MNHNS; CDR2 reads SASEGT. The CDR3 runs 12 residues. The V and J ends lost 3 bases and 3 bases respectively, with 5 bases between them. The CDR3 sequence: CASSDRYTEAFF. The CDR3 DNA follows: TGTGCCAGCAGTGACAGATACACTGAAGCTTTCTTT.

The chain uses TRBV7-9 and TRBJ2-6, with a weak D call TRBD2 (6 bases). V lost 2 bases, J lost 1 base, and 18 bases lay in between. Looked up from germline, CDR1 is SEHNR and CDR2 is FQNEAQ (reference sequence). The CDR3 sequence is 19 residues long. The CDR3 spells CASSLYRLRGASGANVLTF. CDR3 coding DNA: TGTGCCAGCAGCTTATATCGCCTGCGGGGAGCATCTGGGGCCAACGTCCTGACTTTC.

The chain links TRBV5-1 to TRBJ2-3, with D hard to call. Per the germline V gene, CDR1 is SGHRS and CDR2 is YFSETQ. This CDR3 spans 12 amino acids. Trimming removed 1 base from V and 2 bases from J, with 2 bases in between. CDR3 sequence (DNA): TGCGCCAGCAGCTTGTTCACAGATACGCAGTATTTT. Its protein is CASSLFTDTQYF.

The chain couples TRBV6-6 to TRBJ1-2, with unresolved D. The germline gives CDR1 MNHNY, CDR2 SVGAGI (reference sequence). CDR3 length equals 12 residues. V was cut by 0 bases and J by 7 bases, with 6 bases left in between. This CDR3 is CASSYSGGGYTF. The CDR3 region has the DNA TGTGCCAGCAGTTACTCGGGAGGTGGCTACACCTTC.

The chain uses TRBV6-5 and TRBJ1-5; D unresolved. This CDR3 is 11 amino acids long. CDR1 and CDR2 from the germline V gene are MNHEY and SVGAGI. Trimming shortened V by 4 bases and J by 3 bases, and 1 base separated the two germline ends. CDR3 sequence reads: CASSSNQPQHF. The CDR3 nucleotides are TGTGCCAGCAGTTCCAATCAGCCCCAGCATTTT.

The rearrangement joins TRBV6-6 to TRBJ2-3; D ambiguous. Trimming left V 5 bases short and J 4 bases short, with 22 bases between. The CDR3 totals 17 residues. CDR1 is MNHNY and CDR2 is SVGAGI in the germline V gene (reference sequence). In nucleotides, the CDR3 is TGTGCCAGCAGTCTTTCCTTCCCCTTATATGGCGCAGATACGCAGTATTTT. Protein: CASSLSFPLYGADTQYF.

The rearrangement uses TRBV4-2 and TRBJ2-1; no clear D. The germline gives CDR1 LGHNA, CDR2 YNFKEQ. The length of the CDR3 is 11 residues. The V gene lost 0 bases and the J gene lost 7 bases, with 1 base spanning the gap. The CDR3 bases are TGTGCCAGCAGCCAAGAGAATGAGCAGTTCTTC. This translates into CASSQENEQFF.

J is TRBJ1-2 and V is TRBV3-1 (or the pseudogene TRBV3-2); no clear D. V lost 3 bases, J lost 5 bases, and 4 bases lay in between. CDR1 and CDR2 (germline): LGHDT, YNNKEL (reference sequence). This CDR3 is 11 amino acids long. CDR3 loop: CASSQGYGYTF. The CDR3 bases are TGTGCCAGCAGCCAGGGGTATGGCTACACCTTC.

The V call is TRBV11-3, the J call TRBJ1-4, with 7 bases lining up with TRBD1. V was pared by 5 bases and J by 8 bases, with 11 bases of the junction left unmatched. The length of the CDR3 is 15 residues. CDR1 is SGHNT, CDR2 YENEEA, per germline. The CDR3 reads CASSRRDLGGEKLFF. The CDR3 coding sequence is TGTGCCAGCAGCCGCCGGGACTTAGGGGGCGAAAAACTGTTTTTT.

The rearrangement joins TRBV3-1 (or the pseudogene TRBV3-2) to TRBJ2-7, with TRBD1 matching 8 bases. CDR1 and CDR2 from the germline V gene are LGHDT and YNNKEL (reference sequence). V lost 1 base, J lost 4 bases, and 9 bases stayed unmatched. There are 16 residues in the CDR3. DNA of the CDR3: TGTGCCAGCAGCCAAGGACCCGGACAGGGCCCATACGAGCAGTACTTC. Its protein product is CASSQGPGQGPYEQYF.

The chain employs TRBV4-2 and TRBJ1-1, with D perhaps matching TRBD1 (6 bases). This CDR3 is built from 15 residues. Trimming took 4 bases from V and 1 from J, leaving 13 bases between them. The germline gives CDR1 LGHNA, CDR2 YNFKEQ. In DNA form, the CDR3 reads TGTGCCAGCAGCCTTAGGGGGGGGCAGAACACTGAAGCTTTCTTT. Its translation is CASSLRGGQNTEAFF.

This sequence joins TRBV9 and TRBJ1-2; unclear D gene. Trimming pared 0 bases from V and 1 base from J, leaving 4 bases between. Germline V CDR1 and CDR2: SGDLS, YYNGEE. The CDR3 is 13 residues long. CDR3 sequence: CASSVELNYGYTF. The CDR3 DNA follows: TGTGCCAGCAGCGTAGAACTTAACTATGGCTACACCTTC.

The genes are TRBV5-1 and TRBJ2-7, with 12 bases identical to TRBD1. V lost 2 bases and J lost 6; bases outside the gene matches: 3. Looked up from germline, CDR1 is SGHRS and CDR2 is YFSETQ. The CDR3 totals 14 residues. This CDR3 reads CASSFGTGGLEQYF. The CDR3 DNA reads TGCGCCAGCAGCTTCGGGACAGGGGGCCTCGAGCAGTACTTC.

This chain connects TRBV30 to TRBJ1-3; D gene unclear. The CDR3 has 13 residues. Germline lookup yields CDR1 GTSNPN and CDR2 SVGIG (reference sequence). V lost 5 bases to trimming and J lost 2 bases, with 10 bases between them. This CDR3 reads CAWGSGTGNTIYF. DNA of the CDR3: TGTGCCTGGGGCTCAGGAACTGGAAACACCATATATTTT.

The J gene is TRBJ1-6, the V gene TRBV28; 9 positions agree with TRBD1. With 9 bases clipped from V and 9 bases from J, the junction kept 6 bases outside the gene matches. Looked up from germline, CDR1 is MDHEN and CDR2 is SYDVKM. This CDR3 has 13 residues. Written as DNA, the CDR3 is TGTGCCAGTGTACAGGGGGCGCGTTCACCCCTCCACTTT. Its translation: CASVQGARSPLHF. The full variable domain, rest sourced from reference TRBV28 and TRBJ1-6, is DVKVTQSSRYLVKRTGEKVFLECVQDMDHENMFWYRQDPGLGLRLIYFSYDVKMKEKGDIPEGYSVSREKKERFSLILESASTNQTSMYLCASVQGARSPLHFGNGTRLTVT.

The J gene is TRBJ2-1, the V gene TRBV10-2; 10 bases map to TRBD2. The trim removed 5 bases at V and 2 bases at J, leaving 3 bases unmatched. The CDR3 has 15 residues. The germline V gene has CDR1 WSHSY and CDR2 SAAADI. Here the CDR3 reads CASSKTSGAYNEQFF. For the CDR3, the DNA is TGCGCCAGCAGTAAAACTAGCGGGGCCTACAATGAGCAGTTCTTC.

The chain carries TRBV28 and TRBJ2-1; D may be TRBD2 (6 bases). V lost 4 bases, J lost 5 bases, and 24 bases lay in between. Germline lookup yields CDR1 MDHEN and CDR2 SYDVKM. The CDR3 contains 18 residues. Here the CDR3 DNA reads TGTGCCAGCAGTTCCCCCTTTTCACGGGGGACCTATAACAATGAGCAGTTCTTC. Encoded protein: CASSSPFSRGTYNNEQFF. The variable domain in full, with the rest retrieved from reference TRBV28 and TRBJ2-1, is DVKVTQSSRYLVKRTGEKVFLECVQDMDHENMFWYRQDPGLGLRLIYFSYDVKMKEKGDIPEGYSVSREKKERFSLILESASTNQTSMYLCASSSPFSRGTYNNEQFFGPGTRLTVL.

The chain is built from TRBV12-3 or TRBV12-4 and TRBJ2-3, with 8 bases matching TRBD2. After removal of 6 bases from V and 10 bases from J, the junction contained 9 bases not matched to a gene. This CDR3 is built from 13 residues. CDR3 coding DNA: TGTGCCAGCAGGGGAGCGGGGGCCCGGGCGCAGTATTTT. It translates to CASRGAGARAQYF.

The chain recombines TRBV5-4 with TRBJ2-5; D ambiguous. The CDR3 spans 15 residues. Germline V gives CDR1 SGHNT, CDR2 YYREEE (reference sequence). Trimming stripped 4 bases from V and 7 bases from J, with 20 bases between. The chain's CDR3 is CASSLGGDDKRTQYF. The DNA for the CDR3 is TGTGCCAGCAGCCTGGGTGGAGATGATAAACGGACCCAGTACTTC.

The CDR3 loop is CASRLTGIQALHF. As DNA, the CDR3 is TGTGCCAGCAGGCTCACAGGGATACAGGCCCTCCACTTT. The chain carries TRBV6-5 and TRBJ1-6; perhaps TRBD1 as D (6 bases). This CDR3 comprises 13 residues. Trimming took off 6 bases at V and 14 bases at J, with 17 bases between the two ends. CDR1 and CDR2 from the germline V gene are MNHEY and SVGAGI.

This rearrangement joins TRBV14 to TRBJ1-1; tentative D call: TRBD1 (6 bases). Germline assignment: CDR1 SGHDN and CDR2 FVKESK. Trimming removed 4 bases from V and 5 bases from J, with 17 bases in between. The CDR3 consists of 15 residues. As DNA, the CDR3 is TGTGCCAGCAGCCGATGGGGGGGCGGTGGTACTGAAGCTTTCTTT. Translated, it gives CASSRWGGGGTEAFF.

This chain links TRBV7-8 with TRBJ2-4, with D tentatively TRBD2 (6 bases). The CDR3 consists of 16 residues. The germline V gene has CDR1 SGHVS and CDR2 FQNEAQ. V lost 4 bases, J lost 0 bases, and 13 bases lay in between. This chain's CDR3 is CASSSSGVLAKNIQYF. CDR3 coding DNA: TGTGCCAGCAGCTCCTCGGGGGTTCTAGCCAAAAACATTCAGTACTTC.

V usage is TRBV6-4 and J usage is TRBJ2-3; TRBD2 aligns across 8 bases. Germline CDR1 and CDR2: MRHNA and SNTAGT. V shed 3 bases, J shed 4 bases, and the junction held 3 bases outside the gene matches. This CDR3 contains 14 residues. CDR3 nucleotides: TGTGCCAGCAGTGAACGGGGGGGGTCAGATACGCAGTATTTT. Its translation: CASSERGGSDTQYF.